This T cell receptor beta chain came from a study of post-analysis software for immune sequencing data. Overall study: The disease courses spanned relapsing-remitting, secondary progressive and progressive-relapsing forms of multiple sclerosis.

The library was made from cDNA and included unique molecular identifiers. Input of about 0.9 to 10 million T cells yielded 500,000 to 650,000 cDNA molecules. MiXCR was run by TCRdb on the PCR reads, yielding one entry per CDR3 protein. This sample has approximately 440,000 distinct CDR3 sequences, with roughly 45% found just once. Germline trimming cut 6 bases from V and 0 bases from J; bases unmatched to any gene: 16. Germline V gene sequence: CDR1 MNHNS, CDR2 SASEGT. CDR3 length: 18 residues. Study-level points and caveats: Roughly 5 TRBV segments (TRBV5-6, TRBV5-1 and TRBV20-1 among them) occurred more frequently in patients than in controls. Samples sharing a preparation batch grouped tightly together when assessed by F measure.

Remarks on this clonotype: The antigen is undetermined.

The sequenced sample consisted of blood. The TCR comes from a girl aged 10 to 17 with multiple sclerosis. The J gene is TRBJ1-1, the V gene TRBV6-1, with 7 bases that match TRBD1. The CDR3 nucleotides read TGTGCCAGCAGCCGCCAACCACAGGGGTCGCAGATGAACACTGAAGCTTTCTTT. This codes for CASSRQPQGSQMNTEAFF.